The 27 T cell receptor beta chains reported below all come from one sample, sequenced in a study of cytomegalovirus exposure and HLA in healthy donors. PCR was performed using 60 Vbeta and 13 Jbeta primers. Repertoires were generated with immunoSEQ multiplex PCR, while TCRdb's copy carries only in-frame clones and drops some. The sample has approximately 120,000 clones, around 80% seen once. Sequenced material: PBMCs. These receptors originate from a female donor in good health and CMV-seronegative.

The chain carries TRBV9 and TRBJ2-3; 8 nucleotides line up with TRBD2. Per the germline V gene, CDR1 is SGDLS and CDR2 is YYNGEE. Germline trimming cut 0 bases from V and 9 bases from J; bases unmatched to any gene: 18. CDR3 length equals 18 residues. The CDR3 DNA follows: TGTGCCAGCAGCGTAGAGCCCCCAGGAGCGGGAGATGTAGGAACGCAGTATTTT. The encoded protein is CASSVEPPGAGDVGTQYF.

As regards this clone: Other DNA sequences in the same sample also yield this CDR3. V usage is TRBV6-6 and J usage is TRBJ1-5; TRBD1 matches 10 bases. V was pared by 6 bases and J by 7 bases, with 6 bases of the junction left unmatched. Germline lookup yields CDR1 MNHNY and CDR2 SVGAGI (reference sequence). CDR3 length equals 14 residues. The CDR3 DNA reads as TGTGCCAGCAGCCATGGACAGGGGGGGCAGCCCCAGCATTTT. Its translation: CASSHGQGGQPQHF.

The chain joins TRBV19 to TRBJ2-1; 11 positions agree with TRBD2. Germline CDR1 and CDR2: LNHDA and SQIVND (reference sequence). This CDR3 is built from 15 residues. V lost 7 bases and J lost 4; bases outside the gene matches: 6. The CDR3 DNA follows: TGTGCCAGTACGGGCGGGACTAGCGGATACAATGAGCAGTTCTTC. Translated: CASTGGTSGYNEQFF.

The rearrangement joins TRBV6-4 to TRBJ1-2; perhaps TRBD1 as D (5 bases). The germline V gene has CDR1 MRHNA and CDR2 SNTAGT. This CDR3 is built from 17 residues. Between the trimmed V and J ends, which lost 0 bases and 0 bases, there was a span of 14 bases. The CDR3 bases are TGTGCCAGCAGTGACTCGAATTTAGGCAGGGCTAACTATGGCTACACCTTC. The encoded protein is CASSDSNLGRANYGYTF.

This clone turned up a few times. This chain connects TRBV7-2 to TRBJ1-5; no definite D call. This CDR3 spans 13 amino acids. Germline V lookup: CDR1 SGHTA, CDR2 FQGNSA. V was trimmed by 8 bases and J by 0 bases, leaving 8 bases between them. The CDR3 sequence is CASRAFSNQPQHF. In nucleotides, the CDR3 is TGTGCCAGCCGAGCCTTTAGCAATCAGCCCCAGCATTTT.

The chain has TRBV9 and TRBJ2-7; TRBD2 is a possible D gene (6 bases). The V end was cut by 0 bases, the J end by 2 bases, with 9 bases between. There are 14 residues in the CDR3. The V gene's germline CDR1 is SGDLS and CDR2 YYNGEE. The DNA of the CDR3 is TGTGCCAGCAGCGTAGCGGGAGCTCCCTACGAGCAGTACTTC. Protein: CASSVAGAPYEQYF.

The chain uses TRBV9 and TRBJ2-1; weak D call: TRBD1 (5 bases). This CDR3 is built from 15 residues. The V gene lost 0 bases and the J gene lost 4 bases, with 11 bases spanning the gap. Per the germline V gene, CDR1 is SGDLS and CDR2 is YYNGEE. This CDR3 reads CASSVDPAGYNEQFF. CDR3 nucleotides: TGTGCCAGCAGCGTAGATCCCGCAGGGTACAATGAGCAGTTCTTC.

CDR3 nucleotide sequence: TGCGCCAGCAGCTTGGTGTCTAGCGGGCACAGGAGCTCCTACGAGCAGTACTTC. Protein sequence: CASSLVSSGHRSSYEQYF. V usage is TRBV5-1 and J usage is TRBJ2-5; TRBD2 matches 8 bases. The closer fit of TRBJ2-7 to the DNA end suggests the J call may be wrong. This CDR3 spans 18 amino acids. Germline CDR1 SGHRS, CDR2 YFSETQ.

The V call is TRBV5-1, the J call TRBJ2-2; 8 positions agree with TRBD1. V was clipped by 4 bases and J by 6 bases; unmatched bases: 8. The CDR3 contains 15 residues. CDR1 SGHRS and CDR2 YFSETQ come from the germline V gene. CDR3 nucleotide sequence: TGCGCCAGCAGCGCAGGGGGCTCGGGCGCCGGGGAGCTGTTTTTT. Translated: CASSAGGSGAGELFF.

The chain is built from TRBV28 and TRBJ1-5; a possible D gene is TRBD1 (5 bases). The CDR3 runs to 16 residues. Trimming cost V 5 bases and J 3 bases, with 17 bases left between them. Germline CDR1 reads MDHEN; CDR2 reads SYDVKM. The CDR3 DNA is TGTGCCAGCAGTCTAGGACACCAACTACTCAATCAGCCCCAGCATTTT. Protein product: CASSLGHQLLNQPQHF. The full variable domain, in which reference TRBV28 and TRBJ1-5 provide the parts outside the CDR3, is DVKVTQSSRYLVKRTGEKVFLECVQDMDHENMFWYRQDPGLGLRLIYFSYDVKMKEKGDIPEGYSVSREKKERFSLILESASTNQTSMYLCASSLGHQLLNQPQHFGDGTRLSIL.

The chain combines TRBV4-1 with TRBJ2-7, with D tentatively TRBD1 (5 bases). Germline V lookup: CDR1 MGHRA, CDR2 YSYEKL. The CDR3 spans 16 residues. Trimming left V 4 bases short and J 0 bases short, with 16 bases between. CDR3 in DNA: TGCGCCAGCAGCCCCGATAAGGCAGGGTACTCCTACGAGCAGTACTTC. It specifies CASSPDKAGYSYEQYF.

This clone is medium-sized in the sample. The same CDR3 can be traced to other DNA sequences in this sample. This sequence joins TRBV11-3 and TRBJ1-1; no definite D call. V was clipped by 3 bases and J by 1 base, with 9 bases between them. CDR3 size: 14 residues. In germline, CDR1 is SGHNT, CDR2 YENEEA. The CDR3 region has the DNA TGTGCCAGCAGCTTGGGCCGGGGGAACACTGAAGCTTTCTTT. Its protein product is CASSLGRGNTEAFF.

In its sample, this clone was seen a few times. The V and J genes are TRBV30 and TRBJ2-1; 9 bases map to TRBD1. This CDR3 is 11 amino acids long. Germline CDR1 reads GTSNPN; CDR2 reads SVGIG (reference sequence). After removal of 6 bases from V and 7 bases from J, the junction contained 1 base not matched to a gene. The CDR3 DNA reads as TGTGCCTGCGACAGGGGGAATGAGCAGTTCTTC. This sequence encodes CACDRGNEQFF.

The V and J genes are TRBV6-1 and TRBJ2-1; perhaps TRBD1 as D (5 bases). CDR3 length equals 13 residues. The V end was cut by 5 bases, the J end by 4 bases, with 9 bases between. From germline, CDR1 is MNHNS and CDR2 SASEGT. In DNA form, the CDR3 reads TGTGCCAGCAGTAAGACAGAATACAATGAGCAGTTCTTC. Protein product: CASSKTEYNEQFF.

The chain uses TRBV7-9 and TRBJ1-4; 10 nucleotides align to TRBD1. Per the germline V gene, CDR1 is SEHNR and CDR2 is FQNEAQ (reference sequence). This CDR3 spans 15 amino acids. Trimming removed 1 base from V and 7 bases from J; junction bases left unmatched: 3. CDR3 nucleotides: TGTGCCAGCAGCTTAGGGGGGACAGGGGTTGAAAAACTGTTTTTT. It encodes CASSLGGTGVEKLFF.

This clone has just a few counts. The rearrangement links TRBV7-8 to TRBJ2-7, with D tentatively TRBD1 (6 bases). The CDR3 totals 14 residues. CDR1 is SGHVS, CDR2 FQNEAQ, per germline. Trimming took 4 bases from V and 3 from J, leaving 13 bases between them. The CDR3 sequence: CASSSRQDGYEQYF. DNA of the CDR3: TGTGCCAGCAGCTCCAGACAGGACGGCTACGAGCAGTACTTC.

The chain has TRBV5-1 and TRBJ1-2, with 7 bases that match TRBD1. Germline trimming cut 3 bases from V and 8 bases from J; bases unmatched to any gene: 7. The length of the CDR3 is 13 residues. Germline V CDR1 and CDR2: SGHRS, YFSETQ. The CDR3 sequence: CASSSWTGAGYTF. The CDR3 DNA sequence: TGCGCCAGCAGCTCCTGGACAGGAGCAGGCTACACCTTC.

This chain links TRBV4-1 with TRBJ2-7; D may be TRBD1 (6 bases). Germline-derived CDR1 and CDR2 are MGHRA and YSYEKL. V was shortened by 4 bases and J by 9 bases, with 10 bases between the two germline ends. There are 11 residues in the CDR3. CDR3 bases: TGCGCCAGCAGCCTACAGGGCGTGCAGTACTTC. It translates to CASSLQGVQYF.

This chain joins TRBV7-3 and TRBJ2-1; no definite D call. Germline loops: CDR1 SGHTA, CDR2 FQGTGA. Trimming removed 3 bases from V and 9 bases from J, with 9 bases in between. This CDR3 region has 12 residues. CDR3 amino acids: CASSLPRSEQFF. The CDR3 DNA reads as TGTGCCAGCAGCTTGCCTCGGAGTGAGCAGTTCTTC.

The chain joins TRBV29-1 to TRBJ2-1; 9 bases align to TRBD1. Unmatched junction bases numbered 5, after V lost 7 bases and J lost 7 bases. Germline V gives CDR1 SQVTM, CDR2 ANQGSEA. The CDR3 consists of 12 residues. The CDR3 here is CSGTGVKNEQFF. As DNA, the CDR3 is TGCAGCGGGACAGGGGTAAAGAATGAGCAGTTCTTC.

The chain has TRBV30 and TRBJ1-1, with TRBD1 matching over 8 bases. CDR1 and CDR2 from the germline V gene are GTSNPN and SVGIG (reference sequence). The junction had 4 bases not matched to a gene; V was cut back by 0 bases and J by 1 base. The CDR3 loop spans 15 amino acids. The CDR3 protein is CAWSVTGGANTEAFF. Written as DNA, the CDR3 is TGTGCCTGGAGTGTCACAGGGGGAGCGAACACTGAAGCTTTCTTT.

The V call is TRBV5-6, the J call TRBJ2-7; 8 bases agree with TRBD1. The V gene end was trimmed by 4 bases and the J gene end by 6 bases; junction bases not matched to a gene: 9. Germline V CDR1 and CDR2: SGHDT, YYEEEE. This CDR3 region has 14 residues. As DNA, the CDR3 is TGTGCCAGCAGCCCCCCGGGACAGGCGCTCGAGCAGTACTTC. It specifies CASSPPGQALEQYF.

This clone was observed a few times. The V and J genes are TRBV7-2 and TRBJ2-3; no clear D gene. V lost 5 bases to trimming and J lost 5 bases, with 5 bases between them. Germline CDR1 and CDR2: SGHTA and FQGNSA. The CDR3 loop spans 11 amino acids. The CDR3, as DNA: TGTGCCAGCAGCCCCCGAGATACGCAGTATTTT. This gives the protein CASSPRDTQYF.

The J gene is TRBJ1-3, the V gene TRBV5-1; D might be TRBD1 (5 bases). V lost 0 bases and J lost 2, with 12 bases in between. This CDR3 comprises 16 residues. Germline CDR1 SGHRS, CDR2 YFSETQ. CDR3 residues: CASSLAGGRAGNTIYF. In nucleotides, the CDR3 is TGCGCCAGCAGCTTGGCCGGGGGAAGGGCTGGAAACACCATATATTTT. Full variable domain (remainder filled in from reference TRBV5-1 and TRBJ1-3): KAGVTQTPRYLIKTRGQQVTLSCSPISGHRSVSWYQQTPGQGLQFLFEYFSETQRNKGNFPGRFSGRQFSNSRSEMNVSTLELGDSALYLCASSLAGGRAGNTIYFGEGSWLTVV.

This chain joins TRBV13 and TRBJ1-5, with 8 bases matching TRBD1. In germline, CDR1 is PRHDT, CDR2 FYEKMQ (reference sequence). V lost 5 bases and J lost 6; bases outside the gene matches: 12. The length of the CDR3 is 16 residues. CDR3 DNA sequence: TGTGCCAGCAGCCCATCCGTGCAGGGGGCTTTTCAGCCCCAGCATTTT. This gives the protein CASSPSVQGAFQPQHF.

The J gene is TRBJ2-5, the V gene TRBV28; 9 positions match TRBD1. This CDR3 spans 14 amino acids. Germline lookup yields CDR1 MDHEN and CDR2 SYDVKM. With V trimmed by 6 bases and J by 5 bases, 7 bases remained unmatched. The CDR3 DNA reads as TGTGCCAGCAGGGATACAGGGGGCAGGGAGACCCAGTACTTC. It specifies CASRDTGGRETQYF.

The chain uses TRBV5-6 and TRBJ2-2; D gene uncertain. With 0 bases removed from V and 1 base from J, the gap between germline ends came to 10 bases. The CDR3 extends over 16 amino acids. The germline CDR1 and CDR2 sequences are SGHDT and YYEEEE. In DNA form, the CDR3 reads TGTGCCAGCAGCTTGGCCTACTCGGGGAACACCGGGGAGCTGTTTTTT. Translation: CASSLAYSGNTGELFF. Supplemented by reference TRBV5-6 and TRBJ2-2, the full variable domain reads DAGVTQSPTHLIKTRGQQVTLRCSPKSGHDTVSWYQQALGQGPQFIFQYYEEEERQRGNFPDRFSGHQFPNYSSELNVNALLLGDSALYLCASSLAYSGNTGELFFGEGSRLTVL.